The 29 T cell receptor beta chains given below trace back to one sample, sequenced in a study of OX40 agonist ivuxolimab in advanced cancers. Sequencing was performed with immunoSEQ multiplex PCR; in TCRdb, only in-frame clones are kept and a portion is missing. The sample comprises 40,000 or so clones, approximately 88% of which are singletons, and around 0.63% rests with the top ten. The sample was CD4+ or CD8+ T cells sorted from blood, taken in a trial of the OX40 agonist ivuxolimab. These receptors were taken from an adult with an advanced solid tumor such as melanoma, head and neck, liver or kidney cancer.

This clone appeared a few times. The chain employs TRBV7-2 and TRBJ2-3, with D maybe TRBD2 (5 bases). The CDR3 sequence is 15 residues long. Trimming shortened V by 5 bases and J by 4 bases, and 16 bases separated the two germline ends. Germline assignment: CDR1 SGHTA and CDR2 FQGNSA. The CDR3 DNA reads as TGTGCCAGCAGCCAGACGAGGGCTAGGGCAGATACGCAGTATTTT. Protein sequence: CASSQTRARADTQYF. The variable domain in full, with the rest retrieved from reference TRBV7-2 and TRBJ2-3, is GAGVSQSPSNKVTEKGKDVELRCDPISGHTALYWYRQSLGQGLEFLIYFQGNSAPDKSGLPSDRFSAERTGGSVSTLTIQRTQQEDSAVYLCASSQTRARADTQYFGPGTRLTVL.

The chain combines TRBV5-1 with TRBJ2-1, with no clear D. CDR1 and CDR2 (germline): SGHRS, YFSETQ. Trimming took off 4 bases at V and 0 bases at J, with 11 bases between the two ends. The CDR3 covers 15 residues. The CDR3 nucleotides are TGCGCCAGCAGCCCCCAATACAGCTCCTACAATGAGCAGTTCTTC. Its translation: CASSPQYSSYNEQFF.

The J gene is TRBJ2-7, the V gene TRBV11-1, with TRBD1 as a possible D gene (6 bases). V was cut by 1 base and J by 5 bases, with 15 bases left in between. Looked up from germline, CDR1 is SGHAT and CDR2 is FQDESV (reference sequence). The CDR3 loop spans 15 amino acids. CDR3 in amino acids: CASSLGRTALNEQYF. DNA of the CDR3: TGTGCCAGCAGCTTAGGGCGGACAGCCTTGAACGAGCAGTACTTC.

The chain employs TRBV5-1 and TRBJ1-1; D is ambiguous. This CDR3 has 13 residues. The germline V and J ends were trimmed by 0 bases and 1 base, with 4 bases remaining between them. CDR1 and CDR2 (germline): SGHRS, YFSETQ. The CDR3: CASSLAENTEAFF. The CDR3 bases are TGCGCCAGCAGCTTGGCTGAGAACACTGAAGCTTTCTTT.

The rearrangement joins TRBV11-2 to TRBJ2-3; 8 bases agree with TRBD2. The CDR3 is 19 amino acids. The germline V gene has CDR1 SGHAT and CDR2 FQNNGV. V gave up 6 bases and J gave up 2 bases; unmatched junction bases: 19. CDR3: CASRRLAGLGGRHTDTQYF. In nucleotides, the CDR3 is TGTGCCAGCAGACGCTTAGCGGGGCTGGGTGGGCGACACACAGATACGCAGTATTTT.

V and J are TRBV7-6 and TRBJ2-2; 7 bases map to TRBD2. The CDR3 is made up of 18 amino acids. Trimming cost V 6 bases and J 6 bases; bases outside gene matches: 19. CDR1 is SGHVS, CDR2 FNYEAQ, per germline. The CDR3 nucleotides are TGTGCCAGCAGTACCCTGGGGAGGGCAGGGACTTTTGCCGGGGAGCTGTTTTTT. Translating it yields CASSTLGRAGTFAGELFF.

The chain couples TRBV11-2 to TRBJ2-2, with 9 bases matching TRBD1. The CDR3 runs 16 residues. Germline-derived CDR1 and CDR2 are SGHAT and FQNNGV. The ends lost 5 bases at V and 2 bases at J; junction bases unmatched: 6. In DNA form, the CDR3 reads TGTGCCAGCAGCACTCCGGGACAGGGCAACACCGGGGAGCTGTTTTTT. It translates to CASSTPGQGNTGELFF.

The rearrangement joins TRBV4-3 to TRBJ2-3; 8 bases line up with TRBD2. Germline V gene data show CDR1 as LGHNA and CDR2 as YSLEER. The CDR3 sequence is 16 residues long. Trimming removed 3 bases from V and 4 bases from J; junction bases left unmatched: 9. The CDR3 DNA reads TGCGCCAGCAGCCAGACAGGAGCGGGGGCCTCAGATACGCAGTATTTT. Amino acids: CASSQTGAGASDTQYF.

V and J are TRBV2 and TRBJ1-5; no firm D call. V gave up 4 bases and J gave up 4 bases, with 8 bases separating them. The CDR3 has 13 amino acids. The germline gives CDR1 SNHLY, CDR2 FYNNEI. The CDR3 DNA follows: TGTGCCAGCAGTGTCGAGGAAAATCAGCCCCAGCATTTT. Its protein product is CASSVEENQPQHF.

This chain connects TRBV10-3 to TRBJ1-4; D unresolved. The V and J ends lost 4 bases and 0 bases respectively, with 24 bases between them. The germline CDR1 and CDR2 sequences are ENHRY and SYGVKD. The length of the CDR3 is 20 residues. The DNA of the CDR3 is TGTGCCATCAGTGGTTCAGGCGGCATGAGTGGTAATCCAACTAATGAAAAACTGTTTTTT. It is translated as CAISGSGGMSGNPTNEKLFF.

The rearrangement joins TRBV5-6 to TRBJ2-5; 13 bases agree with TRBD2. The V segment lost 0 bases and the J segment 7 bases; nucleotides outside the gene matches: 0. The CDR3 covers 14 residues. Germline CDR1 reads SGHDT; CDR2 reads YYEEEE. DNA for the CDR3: TGTGCCAGCAGCTTGGGACTAGCGGGGGGGACCCAGTACTTC. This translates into CASSLGLAGGTQYF.

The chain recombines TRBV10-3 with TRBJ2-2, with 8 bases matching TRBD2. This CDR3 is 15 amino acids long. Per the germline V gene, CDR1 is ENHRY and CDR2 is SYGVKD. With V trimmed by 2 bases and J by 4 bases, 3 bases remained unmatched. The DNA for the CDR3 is TGTGCCATCAGTGAGGTAGCGGGAAGCACCGGGGAGCTGTTTTTT. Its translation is CAISEVAGSTGELFF.

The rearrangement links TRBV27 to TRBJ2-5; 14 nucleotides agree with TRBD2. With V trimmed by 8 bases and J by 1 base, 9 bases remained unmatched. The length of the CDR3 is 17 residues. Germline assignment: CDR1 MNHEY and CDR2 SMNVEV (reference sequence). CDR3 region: CASQWRTSGGSQETQYF. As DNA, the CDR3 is TGTGCCAGCCAATGGCGGACTAGCGGGGGGTCCCAAGAGACCCAGTACTTC.

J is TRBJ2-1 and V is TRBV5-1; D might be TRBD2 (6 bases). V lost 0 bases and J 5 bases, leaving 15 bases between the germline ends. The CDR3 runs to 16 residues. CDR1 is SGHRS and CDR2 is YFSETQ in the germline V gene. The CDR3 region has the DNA TGCGCCAGCAGCTTGGGGGACTTTACGTCTAACAATGAGCAGTTCTTC. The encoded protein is CASSLGDFTSNNEQFF.

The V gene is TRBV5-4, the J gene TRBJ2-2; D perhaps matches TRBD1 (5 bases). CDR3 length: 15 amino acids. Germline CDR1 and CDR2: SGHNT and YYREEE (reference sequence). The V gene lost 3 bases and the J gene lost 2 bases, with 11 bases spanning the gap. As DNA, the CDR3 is TGTGCCAGCAGCTGGGGAACAGGCAACACCGGGGAGCTGTTTTTT. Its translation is CASSWGTGNTGELFF.

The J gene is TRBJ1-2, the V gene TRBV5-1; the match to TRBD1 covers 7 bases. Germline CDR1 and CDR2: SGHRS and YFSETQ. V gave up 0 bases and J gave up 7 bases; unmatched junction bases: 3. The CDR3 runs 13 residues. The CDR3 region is CASSLEQGIGYTF. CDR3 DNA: TGCGCCAGCAGCTTGGAACAGGGGATTGGCTACACCTTC.

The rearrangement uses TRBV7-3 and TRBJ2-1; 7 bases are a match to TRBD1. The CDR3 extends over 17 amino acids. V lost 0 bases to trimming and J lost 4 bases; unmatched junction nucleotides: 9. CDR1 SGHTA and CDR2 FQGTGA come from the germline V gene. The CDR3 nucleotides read TGTGCCAGCAGCTTAACGAGGCCAGGGGGACCGTACAATGAGCAGTTCTTC. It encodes CASSLTRPGGPYNEQFF.

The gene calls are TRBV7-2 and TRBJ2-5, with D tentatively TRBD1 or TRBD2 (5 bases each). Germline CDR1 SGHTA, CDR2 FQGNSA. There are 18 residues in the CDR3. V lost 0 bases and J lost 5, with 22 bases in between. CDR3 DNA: TGTGCCAGCAGCTTAGCGGGCCGGGGACGGCATCCACGGGAGACCCAGTACTTC. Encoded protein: CASSLAGRGRHPRETQYF.

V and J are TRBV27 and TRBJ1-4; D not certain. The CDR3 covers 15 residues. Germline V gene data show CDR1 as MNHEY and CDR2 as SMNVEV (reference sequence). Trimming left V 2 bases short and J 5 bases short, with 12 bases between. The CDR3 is CASSLLGRENEKLFF. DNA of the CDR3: TGTGCCAGCAGTTTACTAGGGAGGGAGAATGAAAAACTGTTTTTT.

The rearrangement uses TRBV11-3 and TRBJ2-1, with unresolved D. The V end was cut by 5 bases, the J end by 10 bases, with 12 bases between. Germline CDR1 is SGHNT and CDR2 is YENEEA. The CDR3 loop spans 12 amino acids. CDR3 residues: CASSPRSGEQFF. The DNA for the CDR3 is TGTGCCAGCAGCCCCCGGTCCGGGGAGCAGTTCTTC. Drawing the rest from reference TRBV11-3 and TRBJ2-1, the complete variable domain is EAGVVQSPRYKIIEKKQPVAFWCNPISGHNTLYWYLQNLGQGPELLIRYENEEAVDDSQLPKDRFSAERLKGVDSTLKIQPAELGDSAVYLCASSPRSGEQFFGPGTRLTVL.

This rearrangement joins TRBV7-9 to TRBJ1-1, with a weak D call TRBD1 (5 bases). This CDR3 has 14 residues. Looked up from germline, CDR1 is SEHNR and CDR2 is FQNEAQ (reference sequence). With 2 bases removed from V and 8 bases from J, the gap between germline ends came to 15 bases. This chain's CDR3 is CASSLSQGRAEAFF. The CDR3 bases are TGTGCCAGCAGCTTAAGTCAGGGAAGGGCCGAAGCTTTCTTT.

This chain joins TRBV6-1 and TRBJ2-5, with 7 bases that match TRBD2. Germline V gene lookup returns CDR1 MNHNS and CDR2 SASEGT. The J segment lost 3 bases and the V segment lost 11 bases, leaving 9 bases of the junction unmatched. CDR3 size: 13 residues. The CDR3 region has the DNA TGTGCCGGTCGTGGACTAGGGAAAGAGACCCAGTACTTC. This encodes CAGRGLGKETQYF.

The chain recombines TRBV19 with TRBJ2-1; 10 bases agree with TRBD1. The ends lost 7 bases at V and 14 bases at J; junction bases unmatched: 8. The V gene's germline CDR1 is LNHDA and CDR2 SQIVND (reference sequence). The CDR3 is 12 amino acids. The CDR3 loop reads CASKDRGPKEFF. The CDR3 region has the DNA TGTGCCAGTAAAGACAGGGGGCCCAAGGAGTTCTTC. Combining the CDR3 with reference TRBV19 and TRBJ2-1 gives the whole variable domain DGGITQSPKYLFRKEGQNVTLSCEQNLNHDAMYWYRQDPGQGLRLIYYSQIVNDFQKGDIAEGYSVSREKKESFPLTVTSAQKNPTAFYLCASKDRGPKEFFGPGTRLTVL.

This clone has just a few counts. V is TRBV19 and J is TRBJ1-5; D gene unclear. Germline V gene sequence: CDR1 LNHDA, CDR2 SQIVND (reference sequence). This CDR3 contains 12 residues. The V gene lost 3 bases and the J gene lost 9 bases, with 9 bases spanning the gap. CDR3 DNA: TGTGCCAGTAGTATGGGCGAGGGGCCCCAGCATTTT. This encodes CASSMGEGPQHF.

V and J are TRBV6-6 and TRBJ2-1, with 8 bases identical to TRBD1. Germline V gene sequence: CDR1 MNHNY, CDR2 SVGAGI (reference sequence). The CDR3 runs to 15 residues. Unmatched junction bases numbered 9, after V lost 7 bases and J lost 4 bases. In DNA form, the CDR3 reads TGTGCCAGCACTCTAACCAGGACAGGGTACAATGAGCAGTTCTTC. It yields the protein CASTLTRTGYNEQFF.

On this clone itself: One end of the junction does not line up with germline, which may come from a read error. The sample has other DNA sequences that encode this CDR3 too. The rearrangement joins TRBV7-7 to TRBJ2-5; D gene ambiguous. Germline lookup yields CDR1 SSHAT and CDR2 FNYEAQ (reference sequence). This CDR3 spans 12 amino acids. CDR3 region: CASSREGETQYF. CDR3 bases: TGTGCTAGCAGCCGAGAAGGAGAGACCCAGTACTTC.

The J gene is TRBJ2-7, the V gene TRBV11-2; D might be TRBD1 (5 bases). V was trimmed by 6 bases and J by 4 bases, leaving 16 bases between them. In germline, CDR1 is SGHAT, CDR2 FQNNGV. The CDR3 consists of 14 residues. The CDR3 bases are TGTGCCAGCAGTCGTCCCCGGACACCATACGAGCAGTACTTC. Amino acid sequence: CASSRPRTPYEQYF.

The CDR3 region has the DNA TGTGCCAGCAGAGAACTCCCAGGGCCCCGGCCCCAGCATTTT. Encoded protein: CASRELPGPRPQHF. The gene calls are TRBV6-1 and TRBJ1-5, with a tentative D call TRBD1 (5 bases). This CDR3 has 14 amino acids. The V gene lost 6 bases and the J gene lost 9 bases, with 18 bases spanning the gap. The V gene's germline CDR1 is MNHNS and CDR2 SASEGT.

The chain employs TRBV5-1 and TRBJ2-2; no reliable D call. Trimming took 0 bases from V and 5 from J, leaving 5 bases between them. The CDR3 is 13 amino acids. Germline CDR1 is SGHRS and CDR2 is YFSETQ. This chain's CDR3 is CASSLAVTGELFF. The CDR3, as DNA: TGCGCCAGCAGCTTGGCGGTGACCGGGGAGCTGTTTTTT.